The 7 T cell receptor beta chains presented below share a single source sample, sequenced in a study of T cell changes during pregnancy in multiple sclerosis. The data were produced by immunoSEQ multiplex PCR, yet TCRdb's version contains in-frame clones alone and is incomplete. The data contain around 20,000 clones, about nine tenths of them singletons. The input for sequencing was CD8+ T cells from peripheral blood mononuclear cells, taken in the second trimester of pregnancy. These receptors were taken from a female donor in good health, enrolled as a control in a pregnancy study.

The chain links TRBV28 to TRBJ2-7; TRBD2 agrees at 11 bases. CDR3 length: 18 residues. Germline values: CDR1 MDHEN, CDR2 SYDVKM. V trimming: 3 bases; J trimming: 3 bases; junction bases outside the gene matches: 13. CDR3 sequence reads: CASSFPIGGTSGRYEQYF. CDR3 sequence (DNA): TGTGCCAGCAGTTTCCCCATCGGGGGGACTAGCGGTCGCTACGAGCAGTACTTC.

Only one count was recorded for this clone. The chain is built from TRBV5-1 and TRBJ2-5, with TRBD2 identical over 11 bases. CDR3 length: 16 amino acids. The junction had 11 bases not matched to a gene; V was cut back by 5 bases and J by 5 bases. Germline CDR1 SGHRS, CDR2 YFSETQ. The CDR3 sequence: CASSPTTSGTGETQYF. The CDR3 DNA reads as TGCGCCAGCAGTCCAACGACTAGCGGGACAGGGGAGACCCAGTACTTC.

This clone has just one count. V gene TRBV11-2 combines with J gene TRBJ2-7, with TRBD2 as a possible D gene (5 bases). Germline CDR1 is SGHAT and CDR2 is FQNNGV. CDR3 size: 14 residues. V was shortened by 3 bases and J by 3 bases, with 12 bases between the two germline ends. This CDR3 is CASSFGPEGYEQYF. In nucleotides, the CDR3 is TGTGCCAGCAGCTTTGGGCCTGAGGGCTACGAGCAGTACTTC.

DNA of the CDR3: TGTGCCAGCAGTTTTCGGGGTGACACATACGAGCAGTACTTC. The encoded protein is CASSFRGDTYEQYF. The rearrangement joins TRBV27 to TRBJ2-7, with D perhaps TRBD2 (5 bases). Germline CDR1 MNHEY, CDR2 SMNVEV (reference sequence). This CDR3 comprises 14 residues. Trimming stripped 3 bases from V and 4 bases from J, with 13 bases between.

The rearrangement links TRBV4-1 to TRBJ2-5; 9 bases are shared with TRBD1. This CDR3 contains 16 residues. The germline V gene has CDR1 MGHRA and CDR2 YSYEKL. Trimming at V came to 0 bases and at J to 1 base, leaving 3 bases not matched to a gene. This CDR3 reads CASSQEGQGPQETQYF. The CDR3, as DNA: TGCGCCAGCAGCCAAGAGGGACAGGGCCCCCAAGAGACCCAGTACTTC.

J is TRBJ2-2 and V is TRBV7-9, with 7 bases fitting TRBD1. The CDR3 has 16 residues. CDR1 and CDR2 from the germline V gene are SEHNR and FQNEAQ (reference sequence). The junction had 8 bases not matched to a gene; V was cut back by 5 bases and J by 2 bases. The CDR3 DNA reads as TGTGCCAGCAGCCCCGGAAGGGACAGCAACACCGGGGAGCTGTTTTTT. Translation gives CASSPGRDSNTGELFF.

The chain links TRBV7-8 to TRBJ2-7; the D is unclear. The V end lost 3 bases, the J end lost 3 bases, and 18 bases lay between the germline ends. The CDR3 is made up of 16 amino acids. The germline CDR1 and CDR2 sequences are SGHVS and FQNEAQ. CDR3 sequence reads: CASSFASADRHYEQYF. For the CDR3, the DNA is TGTGCCAGCAGCTTCGCGTCTGCCGACCGACACTACGAGCAGTACTTC.